A single sample gave rise to the 21 T cell receptor beta chains below, sequenced in a study of CD8 T cells in ankylosing spondylitis. TCRdb called the 5' RACE reads again in MiXCR, with one record for every CDR3 protein. The repertoire holds hundreds of thousands of distinct CDR3 sequences, with 20% to 25% as singletons. Sequencing was performed on blood, either unsorted or a sorted T cell fraction (not recorded which). These receptor sequences come from a male donor with ankylosing spondylitis or in good health (not recorded which).

The CDR3 is CSARGYRGYQETQYF. The CDR3 nucleotides read TGCAGTGCTAGAGGGTACAGGGGGTATCAAGAGACCCAGTACTTC. This sequence joins TRBV20-1 and TRBJ2-5; 8 bases are shared with TRBD1. Trimming at V came to 1 base and at J to 2 bases, leaving 6 bases not matched to a gene. The CDR3 is made up of 15 amino acids. CDR1 and CDR2 from the germline V gene are DFQATT and SNEGSKA (reference sequence).

The chain employs TRBV9 and TRBJ2-7, with D maybe TRBD1 (6 bases). The CDR3 has 15 amino acids. Germline V lookup: CDR1 SGDLS, CDR2 YYNGEE. V gave up 0 bases and J gave up 4 bases, with 14 bases separating them. The CDR3 DNA sequence: TGTGCCAGCAGCGTAGAAGGTGACAGGTTTTACGAGCAGTACTTC. This encodes CASSVEGDRFYEQYF.

The chain employs TRBV4-1 and TRBJ2-7; 9 bases align to TRBD1. The CDR3 runs 15 residues. The V segment lost 3 bases and the J segment 5 bases; nucleotides outside the gene matches: 8. Germline V lookup: CDR1 MGHRA, CDR2 YSYEKL. CDR3 sequence (DNA): TGCGCCAGCAGCCAGCCGGGACAGGGAAGCAACGAGCAGTACTTC. Encoded protein: CASSQPGQGSNEQYF.

CDR3 region: CASSLGQEVGQYF. The CDR3 nucleotides are TGCGCCAGCAGCCTGGGACAGGAAGTCGGGCAGTACTTC. V gene TRBV5-1 combines with J gene TRBJ2-7, with 8 bases that match TRBD1. After removal of 4 bases from V and 9 bases from J, the junction contained 9 bases not matched to a gene. Germline V gene data show CDR1 as SGHRS and CDR2 as YFSETQ. The CDR3 has 13 amino acids.

The V call is TRBV3-1, the J call TRBJ2-1; TRBD1 might be the D (5 bases). The CDR3 length is 16 residues. Between the trimmed V and J ends, which lost 0 bases and 2 bases, there was a span of 11 bases. From germline, CDR1 is LGHDT and CDR2 YNNKEL (reference sequence). The chain's CDR3 is CASSQEGQGAYNEQFF. CDR3 DNA: TGTGCCAGCAGCCAAGAAGGCCAGGGCGCCTACAATGAGCAGTTCTTC.

This clonotype was recorded at least ten times. The rearrangement joins TRBV6-5 to TRBJ2-7; tentative D call: TRBD1 (6 bases). V shed 3 bases and J shed 3 bases, with 12 bases lying between them. This CDR3 region has 14 residues. Germline V CDR1 and CDR2: MNHEY, SVGAGI. The CDR3 DNA reads as TGTGCCAGCAGTTATAGGCAGGGGCTCTACGAGCAGTACTTC. This encodes CASSYRQGLYEQYF.

The chain combines TRBV29-1 with TRBJ2-3, with 12 bases identical to TRBD2. The CDR3 length is 16 residues. The germline CDR1 and CDR2 sequences are SQVTM and ANQGSEA. Unmatched junction bases numbered 5, after V lost 3 bases and J lost 1 base. The CDR3 region has the DNA TGCAGCGTTGATCTTTGGACTAGCGGGGGCACAGATACGCAGTATTTT. It yields the protein CSVDLWTSGGTDTQYF.

This rearrangement joins TRBV7-2 to TRBJ2-7; D gene uncertain. Between the trimmed V and J ends, which lost 2 bases and 5 bases, there was a span of 13 bases. Germline V gives CDR1 SGHTA, CDR2 FQGNSA. The CDR3 is made up of 14 amino acids. The CDR3 DNA sequence: TGTGCCAGCAGCTTATTCCAGGCCCTCCACGAGCAGTACTTC. It specifies CASSLFQALHEQYF.

The gene calls are TRBV12-3 or TRBV12-4 and TRBJ2-5; no clear D gene. The CDR3 runs to 14 residues. The ends were cut back, 3 bases at V and 0 bases at J, with 8 bases in the middle. The CDR3 here is CASSLTLNQETQYF. The DNA of the CDR3 is TGTGCCAGCAGTTTGACGCTTAACCAAGAGACCCAGTACTTC.

The chain is built from TRBV6-2 or TRBV6-3 and TRBJ2-5; 7 positions agree with TRBD2. V lost 8 bases and J lost 1; bases outside the gene matches: 4. The germline V gene encodes CDR1 MNHEY and CDR2 SVGEGT. The CDR3 loop spans 13 amino acids. For the CDR3, the DNA is TGTGCCAGCGGGGACTACCCCCAAGAGACCCAGTACTTC. This gives the protein CASGDYPQETQYF.

The rearrangement links TRBV10-3 to TRBJ2-6; D uncertain. From germline, CDR1 is ENHRY and CDR2 SYGVKD. This CDR3 spans 15 amino acids. V dropped 2 bases and J dropped 0 bases, with 5 bases sitting between them. CDR3 region: CAISESPSGANVLTF. The CDR3 DNA sequence: TGTGCCATCAGTGAGAGTCCCTCTGGGGCCAACGTCCTGACTTTC.

There are a few counts of this clonotype. The chain employs TRBV6-2 or TRBV6-3 and TRBJ2-7; D is perhaps TRBD1 (6 bases). Trimming removed 0 bases at V and 1 base at J, with 16 bases between. CDR1 and CDR2 from the germline V gene are MNHEY and SVGEGT. The CDR3 extends over 17 amino acids. CDR3 sequence reads: CASSYSAGQSGSYEQYF. The CDR3, as DNA: TGTGCCAGCAGTTACTCAGCCGGACAGTCCGGATCCTACGAGCAGTACTTC.

This clonotype has only a few counts. V usage is TRBV4-1 and J usage is TRBJ2-7, with a possible D match to TRBD1 (5 bases). Between the trimmed V and J ends, which lost 0 bases and 2 bases, there was a span of 11 bases. The CDR3 loop spans 15 amino acids. From germline, CDR1 is MGHRA and CDR2 YSYEKL. CDR3 loop: CASSQESGRTYEQYF. DNA of the CDR3: TGCGCCAGCAGCCAAGAATCAGGGCGCACCTACGAGCAGTACTTC.

This clonotype was detected only a few times. V usage is TRBV20-1 and J usage is TRBJ1-1, with D unclear. Germline loops: CDR1 DFQATT, CDR2 SNEGSKA (reference sequence). Deletions cut 6 bases from V and 0 bases from J, with 17 bases between. The CDR3 is made up of 15 amino acids. CDR3 DNA sequence: TGCAGTGCATCCGACACCTTTAAGTTGAACACTGAAGCTTTCTTT. Its translation is CSASDTFKLNTEAFF.

The chain combines TRBV27 with TRBJ2-5; unclear D gene. Germline V gives CDR1 MNHEY, CDR2 SMNVEV (reference sequence). V was shortened by 5 bases and J by 0 bases, with 16 bases between the two germline ends. This CDR3 region has 16 residues. DNA for the CDR3: TGTGCCAGCAGTGGTGGACGGGCCTTTTACCAAGAGACCCAGTACTTC. Its translation is CASSGGRAFYQETQYF.

Ten or more counts support this clonotype. This chain connects TRBV7-3 to TRBJ1-1, with D maybe TRBD1 (6 bases). CDR3 length: 13 amino acids. Germline CDR1 SGHTA, CDR2 FQGTGA. Between the trimmed V and J ends, which lost 4 bases and 2 bases, there was a span of 8 bases. The CDR3 spells CASSWGANTEAFF. The CDR3 bases are TGTGCCAGCAGCTGGGGGGCTAACACTGAAGCTTTCTTT.

V is TRBV29-1 and J is TRBJ2-5; possibly TRBD1 for D (7 bases). Trimming took off 6 bases at V and 5 bases at J, with 19 bases between the two ends. This CDR3 comprises 14 residues. CDR1 is SQVTM, CDR2 ANQGSEA, per germline. For the CDR3, the DNA is TGCAGCGTCGCAGGGGGGCGCCTTGGGGAGACCCAGTACTTC. This codes for CSVAGGRLGETQYF.

J is TRBJ2-3 and V is TRBV9; 7 bases line up with TRBD2. Germline V gives CDR1 SGDLS, CDR2 YYNGEE. The length of the CDR3 is 13 residues. Trimming removed 7 bases from V and 0 bases from J; junction bases left unmatched: 2. CDR3 protein: CASQRESTDTQYF. The CDR3 DNA is TGTGCCAGCCAGCGGGAAAGCACAGATACGCAGTATTTT. The variable domain in full, with the rest retrieved from reference TRBV9 and TRBJ2-3, is DSGVTQTPKHLITATGQRVTLRCSPRSGDLSVYWYQQSLDQGLQFLIQYYNGEERAKGNILERFSAQQFPDLHSELNLSSLELGDSALYFCASQRESTDTQYFGPGTRLTVL.

This chain joins TRBV12-3 or TRBV12-4 and TRBJ2-7; weak D call: TRBD1 (5 bases). This CDR3 spans 17 amino acids. V was shortened by 2 bases and J by 2 bases, with 19 bases between the two germline ends. The CDR3 DNA reads as TGTGCCAGCAGTTTATTCTCGCCGCAGGGCTCCCCCTACGAGCAGTACTTC. The encoded protein is CASSLFSPQGSPYEQYF.

The V and J genes are TRBV12-3 or TRBV12-4 and TRBJ2-1; D is unclear. Trimming shortened V by 1 base and J by 6 bases, and 4 bases separated the two germline ends. The CDR3 is 12 residues long. The CDR3 region has the DNA TGTGCCAGCAGTTTAGAACCCAATGAGCAGTTCTTC. Amino acid sequence: CASSLEPNEQFF.

Only a few counts were recorded for this clonotype. The rearrangement links TRBV6-1 to TRBJ2-7; a possible D gene is TRBD2 (6 bases). Germline V CDR1 and CDR2: MNHNS, SASEGT. V dropped 8 bases and J dropped 3 bases, with 14 bases sitting between them. The CDR3 loop spans 13 amino acids. CDR3 nucleotides: TGTGCCAGCCGCGTATTAGCGGACTACGAGCAGTACTTC. Translating gives CASRVLADYEQYF.